This T cell receptor (beta chain) is drawn from a study of T cells in Graves' hyperthyroidism and ophthalmopathy. Study-wide results and limits: The blood repertoire included most of the expanded thyroid clonotypes above 0.001.

Amplification yielded TCR beta CDR3 regions, with RNA transcripts as the source. HTBI primers were employed in a first-round RT-PCR of the TCR CDR3. TCRdb fed the multiplex PCR reads into MiXCR, producing one record per CDR3 protein. Seen here are approximately 520,000 distinct CDR3 sequences, less than 25% observed once, and the top ten hold around 27%. V lost 7 bases, J lost 2 bases, and 12 bases lay in between. The CDR3 loop spans 13 amino acids. The germline gives CDR1 MDHEN, CDR2 SYDVKM. This clonotype appeared many times. Its target is not known. Input material: blood. The V gene is TRBV28, the J gene TRBJ2-7; no firm D call. This receptor was taken from a young man with Graves' hyperthyroidism. CDR3 amino acids: CASTGQVPYEQYF. In nucleotides, the CDR3 is TGTGCCAGCACCGGGCAGGTCCCCTACGAGCAGTACTTC.